This T cell receptor beta chain was identified during a study of blood T cells in healthy people across ages (dated by TCRdb to the mid-2010s). Background for the entire study: In model experiments, roughly one uniquely barcoded TCR beta cDNA molecule per two T cells was captured by template switching. The study analyzed two additional independent replicas of 1 million unique cDNA reads from the same blood draw for two donors, one aged 18 to 29 and one aged 80 or older. To avoid experimental bias, donors of different ages were spread randomly across the sequencing lanes. The study measured age-related changes in TCR beta repertoire diversity using deep sequencing normalized with unique cDNA molecular identifiers. Four age groups were formed from the donors: young (average 16 years), middle-aged (around 39), aged (about 62) and long-lived (82). The paper as a whole reports these results and caveats: Compared with the aged group, more naive CD4+ T cells, fewer expanded clones and increased TCR diversity were shown by the long-lived group, suggesting age selection. Donor CMV infection status was unknown, potentially confounding age-related changes in expanded clonotypes. There was a strong correlation between observed TCR beta diversity and the percentage of naive T cells measured by flow cytometry. Estimates of total diversity from one million sequenced T cells were regarded as lower bounds and underestimates. As age increased, observed TCR beta diversity per million T cells dropped in a roughly linear way, and a significant reduction was already evident by age 40. Bulk unsorted PBMC profiling prevented conclusive comparison of naive and antigen-experienced compartments.

Systemically healthy Caucasian individuals from Russia, approximately 39 in total and aged roughly 6 to 100 years, were included as donors. Each donor gave ten milliliters of peripheral blood, collected into EDTA-treated Vacutainer tubes. Ficoll-Paque density-gradient centrifugation was used to isolate PBMCs, with at least 6.5 million per sample. Trizol reagent was used to extract total RNA from the PBMCs, yielding at least 6 micrograms per sample. For every donor, an aliquot of PBMCs went through flow cytometry to measure the percentages of naive CD45RAhigh/CD27high T cells. CDR1 DFQATT and CDR2 SNEGSKA were looked up in the germline V gene (reference sequence). Including cysteine and phenylalanine, the CDR3 has 12 amino acids. Of all the DNA, just the CDR3 is kept, 36 bases in frame from base 1. Trimming removed 3 bases from V and 1 base from J, leaving 7 bases between the germline ends. Of note for this clonotype: It has no known antigen specificity. Per-nucleotide qualities are absent, and no much larger clonotype sits a single base away.

The library was prepared using 5' RACE. This sample was sequenced with an Illumina HiSeq 2500. The second PCR ran for about 6 to 12 cycles and used a J-beta primer mix along with a sample-barcoded 5' primer. A unique molecular identifier was introduced onto each TCR beta cDNA molecule by a template-switch 5' adaptor carrying 12 random nucleotides. Each sample yielded at least 3 million CDR3-containing paired-end reads. All of the RNA was converted into first-strand cDNA using the Mint cDNA synthesis kit, with a TRBC-specific oligonucleotide serving as the primer. After uracil-DNA glycosylase treatment, a first 18-cycle PCR used universal primers M1SS and BC2_uni_R on all cDNA. Per the original workflow: Each sample was normalized by randomly selecting 1 million high-quality reads, each carrying a distinct molecular identifier. Instead of being binned into consensus sequences, reads that shared molecular identifiers were thrown out. MiTCR, with a Q25 quality threshold and the strictest error-elimination algorithm, was used for CDR3 identification, clonotype clustering and error correction. A nonparametric unseen species model with Euler transformation was used to estimate a lower bound on total TCR beta diversity. Through fastp at Q25 and MiXCR, TCRdb rebuilt clones from the public reads, retaining in-frame beta chains. Rows with one shared CDR3 protein collapse into an entry with the most common genes and DNA. For this entry, the V and J calls and clone size follow TCRdb and not the study's own pipeline. The sample contains fewer than 950,000 distinct CDR3 sequences, roughly 34% of them found a single time. In total, the top ten clones hold approximately 12% of the sample.

This receptor chain uses TRBV20-1 and TRBJ2-7; the D gene is not confidently resolved. Sequencing was done on a sample of blood. The TCR sequence derives from a man younger than 35 in good health. The DNA reads as follows: TGCAGTGCTAGGCCCGGATCCTACGAGCAGTACTTC. Its translation reads: CSARPGSYEQYF.